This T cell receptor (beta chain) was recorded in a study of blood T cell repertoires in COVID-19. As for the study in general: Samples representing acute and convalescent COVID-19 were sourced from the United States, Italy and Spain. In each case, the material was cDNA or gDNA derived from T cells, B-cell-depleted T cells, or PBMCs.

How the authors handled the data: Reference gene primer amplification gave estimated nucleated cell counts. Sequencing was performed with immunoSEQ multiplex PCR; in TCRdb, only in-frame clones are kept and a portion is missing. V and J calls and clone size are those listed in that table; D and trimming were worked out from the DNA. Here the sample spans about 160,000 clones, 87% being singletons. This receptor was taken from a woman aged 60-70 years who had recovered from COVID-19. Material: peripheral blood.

The CDR3 coding sequence is TGTGCCAGCAGTCGGGACAGGGGGACTTGGGACGAGCAGTACTTC. Protein sequence: CASSRDRGTWDEQYF. The rearrangement links TRBV2 to TRBJ2-7, with 11 positions matching TRBD1. The junction had 8 bases not matched to a gene; V was cut back by 5 bases and J by 5 bases. This CDR3 comprises 15 residues. Germline lookup yields CDR1 SNHLY and CDR2 FYNNEI.